This TCR beta chain was retrieved from a study of T cells after yellow fever vaccination. This clonotype was picked up many times. Its cognate antigen is unknown. The 5'RACE template-switching step produced TCR cDNA and added a universal primer site and UMIs. MiXCR, run by TCRdb on the 5' RACE reads, gives a single entry per CDR3 protein. This table holds under 250,000 distinct CDR3 sequences, 6.9% found once. General study results and limits: Bulk-population clonotypes that are abundant could appear as contaminants in FACS-sorted repertoires. Some clonotypes were seen in both the CD4 and the CD8 compartments. These made up a small share and likely arose from convergent recombination.

The receptor was isolated from a man aged 25 to 40 who received the YFV17D yellow fever vaccine. Sequences were derived from CD4+ T cells sorted from PBMCs, sampled 15 days after the yellow fever booster vaccination.

CDR3 in amino acids: CATSDLLRRGKSYEQYF. The CDR3 nucleotides are TGTGCCACCAGTGATTTGTTACGCAGGGGGAAATCCTACGAGCAGTACTTC. This chain connects TRBV24-1 to TRBJ2-7, with 7 bases matching TRBD1. The V gene's germline CDR1 is KGHDR and CDR2 SFDVKD. J lost 1 base, V lost 0 bases, and 8 bases had no gene match. There are 17 residues in the CDR3.